This passage covers 26 T cell receptor beta chains from one sample sequenced in a study of T cell repertoires in cytomegalovirus infection. MiXCR, applied by TCRdb to the reads, yields one record per CDR3 protein. The table includes roughly 78,000 distinct CDR3 sequences, approximately 39% detected once. No antigen is known for these receptors. Specimen: CD8+ T cells from cultured PBMCs, collected from culture after CMV antigen stimulation. These receptors came from a human donor in good health (CMV status not recorded). Some clones in this sample may be carry-over from other donors' samples.

J is TRBJ1-5 and V is TRBV12-3 or TRBV12-4; D is undetermined. The CDR3 extends over 14 amino acids. V was clipped by 1 base and J by 0 bases, with 4 bases between them. CDR3 nucleotide sequence: TGTGCCAGCAGTTTAGAGTATAGCAATCAGCCCCAGCATTTT. Protein sequence: CASSLEYSNQPQHF.

This clonotype occurred a few times. The genes are TRBV7-8 and TRBJ2-7, with 8 bases aligning to TRBD1. CDR3 length: 15 residues. Germline V lookup: CDR1 SGHVS, CDR2 FQNEAQ. J gave up 2 bases and V 3 bases, and 6 bases lay outside the gene matches. CDR3 nucleotide sequence: TGTGCCAGCAGCTTTACAGGGGGGATTCCCTACGAGCAGTACTTC. Translation: CASSFTGGIPYEQYF. The entire variable domain, with the rest obtained from reference TRBV7-8 and TRBJ2-7, is as follows: GAGVSQSPRYKVAKRGQDVALRCDPISGHVSLFWYQQALGQGPEFLTYFQNEAQLDKSGLPSDRFFAERPEGSVSTLKIQRTQQEDSAVYLCASSFTGGIPYEQYFGPGTRLTVT.

As regards this clonotype: This may come from a read error, since a much larger clone is one base off. V and J are TRBV14 and TRBJ2-7; D might be TRBD2 (6 bases). Germline loops: CDR1 SGHDN, CDR2 FVKESK. V gave up 8 bases and J gave up 2 bases, with 10 bases separating them. The CDR3 sequence is 12 residues long. The CDR3 spells CASSGGTYEQYF. The CDR3 DNA reads as TGTGCCAGCTCAGGAGGGACCTACGAGCAGTACTTC.

The chain is built from TRBV4-1 and TRBJ2-5, with 14 nucleotides matching TRBD2. Germline V gene sequence: CDR1 MGHRA, CDR2 YSYEKL. The CDR3 runs to 18 residues. The V segment lost 3 bases and the J segment 1 base; nucleotides outside the gene matches: 7. As DNA, the CDR3 is TGCGCCAGCAGCCATCTGCCGGGACTAGCGGGGGCCCAAGAGACCCAGTACTTC. Translating gives CASSHLPGLAGAQETQYF.

The chain links TRBV6-1 to TRBJ2-3, with 9 bases lining up with TRBD1. Trimming removed 5 bases from V and 5 bases from J; junction bases left unmatched: 8. The germline gives CDR1 MNHNS, CDR2 SASEGT. This CDR3 has 15 residues. The CDR3 region is CASSLRTGVRDTQYF. CDR3 in DNA: TGTGCCAGCAGTCTCCGGACAGGGGTGAGAGATACGCAGTATTTT.

This clonotype was observed many times. The chain joins TRBV7-9 to TRBJ2-1; D possibly matches TRBD1 or TRBD2 (5 bases each). Germline assignment: CDR1 SEHNR and CDR2 FQNEAQ (reference sequence). This CDR3 is 15 amino acids long. V dropped 1 base and J dropped 12 bases, with 19 bases sitting between them. CDR3 DNA: TGTGCCAGCAGCTTAGAGGGGTCCGGGGACCCAAGGCAGTTCTTC. Its protein product is CASSLEGSGDPRQFF. The entire variable domain, with the rest obtained from reference TRBV7-9 and TRBJ2-1, is as follows: DTGVSQNPRHKITKRGQNVTFRCDPISEHNRLYWYRQTLGQGPEFLTYFQNEAQLEKSRLLSDRFSAERPKGSFSTLEIQRTEQGDSAMYLCASSLEGSGDPRQFFGPGTRLTVL.

The chain combines TRBV2 with TRBJ1-4; 12 nucleotides agree with TRBD1. In germline, CDR1 is SNHLY, CDR2 FYNNEI. CDR3 length equals 17 residues. V gave up 2 bases and J gave up 3 bases; unmatched junction bases: 4. CDR3 residues: CASSERGQGAANEKLFF. The CDR3 DNA reads TGTGCCAGCAGTGAAAGGGGACAGGGGGCTGCTAATGAAAAACTGTTTTTT.

This clonotype was detected many times. The chain carries TRBV9 and TRBJ2-1; D gene unclear. V lost 0 bases, J lost 0 bases, and 7 bases lay in between. CDR1 is SGDLS, CDR2 YYNGEE, per germline. This CDR3 region has 15 residues. The DNA for the CDR3 is TGTGCCAGCAGCGTAGATCAGAGCTCCTACAATGAGCAGTTCTTC. Translated, it gives CASSVDQSSYNEQFF.

This chain connects TRBV7-4 to TRBJ2-6; a possible D gene is TRBD1 (6 bases). Germline values: CDR1 SGHVT, CDR2 SQSDAQ. Trimming left V 1 base short and J 13 bases short, with 17 bases between. The CDR3 has 15 amino acids. The CDR3 loop is CASSLEDRLAAVLTF. In nucleotides, the CDR3 is TGTGCCAGCAGCTTAGAGGACAGACTCGCAGCGGTCCTGACTTTC.

This clonotype was detected only a few times. The V gene is TRBV27, the J gene TRBJ2-1, with no clear D. The CDR3 covers 12 residues. The ends were cut back, 2 bases at V and 3 bases at J, with 2 bases in the middle. Germline V lookup: CDR1 MNHEY, CDR2 SMNVEV (reference sequence). CDR3: CASSLNYNEQFF. The CDR3 DNA follows: TGTGCCAGCAGTTTAAACTACAATGAGCAGTTCTTC.

This clonotype has only a few counts. V usage is TRBV7-2 and J usage is TRBJ2-7; no clear D gene. Looked up from germline, CDR1 is SGHTA and CDR2 is FQGNSA. V was shortened by 1 base and J by 2 bases, with 15 bases between the two germline ends. CDR3 length: 16 amino acids. The CDR3 nucleotides are TGTGCCAGCAGCTTAGGTTTTTCCGGGCTACCCTACGAGCAGTACTTC. Translating gives CASSLGFSGLPYEQYF.

This clonotype came up once. The chain is built from TRBV7-6 and TRBJ1-2; 8 bases line up with TRBD1. This CDR3 has 15 amino acids. After removal of 5 bases from V and 3 bases from J, the junction contained 8 bases not matched to a gene. Germline lookup yields CDR1 SGHVS and CDR2 FNYEAQ. The CDR3 here is CASSPRTGTDYGYTF. The CDR3 nucleotides read TGTGCCAGCAGCCCCCGGACAGGGACAGACTATGGCTACACCTTC.

This clonotype was seen more than once but under ten times. The rearrangement uses TRBV6-5 and TRBJ2-6; D assignment may be TRBD1 or TRBD2 (5 bases each). Trimming left V 2 bases short and J 0 bases short, with 5 bases between. From germline, CDR1 is MNHEY and CDR2 SVGAGI. The CDR3 has 15 amino acids. For the CDR3, the DNA is TGTGCCAGCAGTTACGGGGGCTCTGGGGCCAACGTCCTGACTTTC. Encoded protein: CASSYGGSGANVLTF.

The V call is TRBV4-3, the J call TRBJ1-1, with D unclear. This CDR3 has 13 amino acids. The germline V gene encodes CDR1 LGHNA and CDR2 YSLEER. The DNA for the CDR3 is TGCAGCAGCTCGCGACACCCGAACACTGAAGCTTTCTTT. The encoded protein is CSSSRHPNTEAFF.

This clonotype was recorded a few times. The gene calls are TRBV2 and TRBJ1-4, with a possible D match to TRBD1 (6 bases). Germline V gene data show CDR1 as SNHLY and CDR2 as FYNNEI. V lost 7 bases and J lost 0, with 24 bases in between. CDR3 length equals 19 residues. CDR3 in DNA: TGTGCCAGCATGGCCCCAGGTGGGCAGGGGACTGCAACTAATGAAAAACTGTTTTTT. It translates to CASMAPGGQGTATNEKLFF.

The J gene is TRBJ1-1, the V gene TRBV4-1, with unresolved D. CDR3 length: 11 amino acids. Germline assignment: CDR1 MGHRA and CDR2 YSYEKL. Trimming pared 10 bases from V and 5 bases from J, leaving 11 bases between. As DNA, the CDR3 is TGCGCCACCACCAAGGGAACTGAAGCTTTCTTT. This encodes CATTKGTEAFF.

This clonotype has more than one count but fewer than ten. The chain recombines TRBV27 with TRBJ1-5; TRBD1 agrees at 9 bases. There are 17 residues in the CDR3. Germline CDR1 MNHEY, CDR2 SMNVEV (reference sequence). V lost 7 bases, J lost 5 bases, and 15 bases stayed unmatched. In nucleotides, the CDR3 is TGTGCCAGCATTAAAATGACGGGACAGGGAGGTGATCAGCCCCAGCATTTT. Translation: CASIKMTGQGGDQPQHF.

The rearrangement uses TRBV19 and TRBJ1-2; perhaps TRBD1 as D (6 bases). Germline V CDR1 and CDR2: LNHDA, SQIVND (reference sequence). This CDR3 region has 14 residues. V shed 4 bases and J shed 4 bases, with 13 bases lying between them. The CDR3 protein is CASSTTDSSYGYTF. In DNA form, the CDR3 reads TGTGCCAGTAGTACGACGGACAGCTCCTATGGCTACACCTTC.

This clonotype was detected only a few times. This rearrangement joins TRBV5-4 to TRBJ1-2, with a tentative D call TRBD1 (5 bases). The V gene lost 4 bases and the J gene lost 2 bases, with 12 bases spanning the gap. The CDR3 sequence is 14 residues long. Germline V gene lookup returns CDR1 SGHNT and CDR2 YYREEE (reference sequence). The CDR3 DNA is TGTGCCAGCAGCCGGGATGGGGCGAACTATGGCTACACCTTC. Residues: CASSRDGANYGYTF.

In the case of this clonotype: At one boundary the junction diverges from the germline segment, which might be a read error. J is TRBJ1-1 and V is TRBV3-1, with D unclear. The length of the CDR3 is 12 residues. Germline lookup yields CDR1 LGHDT and CDR2 YNNKEL (reference sequence). CDR3 nucleotides: TGTGCCAGCAGCCAAGCGGCGACTGGAGCTTTCTTT. Its protein product is CASSQAATGAFF.

This clonotype turned up a few times. V usage is TRBV7-9 and J usage is TRBJ2-3; a possible D gene is TRBD1 (7 bases). The V gene's germline CDR1 is SEHNR and CDR2 FQNEAQ (reference sequence). Trimming removed 4 bases at V and 2 bases at J, with 13 bases between. The CDR3 is made up of 15 amino acids. As DNA, the CDR3 is TGTGCCAGCAGCTCCCAGGGGGGACCCACAGATACGCAGTATTTT. Translating gives CASSSQGGPTDTQYF.

The chain combines TRBV15 with TRBJ2-7, with D maybe TRBD2 (6 bases). The CDR3 runs to 15 residues. Germline lookup yields CDR1 LNHNV and CDR2 YYDKDF (reference sequence). Between the trimmed V and J ends, which lost 0 bases and 3 bases, there was a span of 12 bases. CDR3 sequence (DNA): TGTGCCACCAGCAGAGATATCCTCGGGGGCTACGAGCAGTACTTC. As protein: CATSRDILGGYEQYF.

This clonotype was detected a few times. The chain employs TRBV4-2 and TRBJ1-5, with D uncertain. Germline V CDR1 and CDR2: LGHNA, YNFKEQ. CDR3 length: 15 residues. Trimming cost V 0 bases and J 4 bases, with 10 bases left between them. CDR3 bases: TGTGCCAGCAGCCAAGAGGTCGGCTCTAATCAGCCCCAGCATTTT. Amino acids: CASSQEVGSNQPQHF.

This clonotype has a handful of counts. The chain combines TRBV7-6 with TRBJ2-1; D might be TRBD1 (6 bases). Trimming pared 5 bases from V and 4 bases from J, leaving 21 bases between. Germline values: CDR1 SGHVS, CDR2 FNYEAQ. This CDR3 has 17 residues. This CDR3 reads CASSRWTADTNYNEQFF. The CDR3 coding sequence is TGTGCCAGCAGCCGGTGGACAGCCGATACTAATTACAATGAGCAGTTCTTC.

The genes are TRBV29-1 and TRBJ1-1; weak D call: TRBD1 (6 bases). V shed 7 bases and J shed 5 bases, with 14 bases lying between them. This CDR3 has 12 residues. The germline V gene encodes CDR1 SQVTM and CDR2 ANQGSEA. The CDR3 sequence is CSAPKQGTEAFF. As DNA, the CDR3 is TGCAGCGCCCCTAAACAGGGAACTGAAGCTTTCTTT.

V gene TRBV10-3 combines with J gene TRBJ1-5; D uncertain. The germline CDR1 and CDR2 sequences are ENHRY and SYGVKD. V lost 6 bases and J 0 bases, leaving 12 bases between the germline ends. This CDR3 comprises 15 residues. The chain's CDR3 is CAISADGNSNQPQHF. CDR3 DNA sequence: TGTGCCATCAGCGCGGACGGCAATAGCAATCAGCCCCAGCATTTT.